One and the same sample provided the 2 T cell receptor beta chains below, sequenced in a study of T cell changes during pregnancy in multiple sclerosis. Libraries were prepared by immunoSEQ multiplex PCR; TCRdb keeps only in-frame clonotypes and omits some of them. This table holds tens of thousands of clones, 90% found once. The sequenced sample was CD4+ T cells from peripheral blood mononuclear cells, obtained in the first trimester of pregnancy. The receptors shown here come from a female donor with multiple sclerosis, enrolled in a pregnancy study.

The V gene is TRBV6-5, the J gene TRBJ1-6, with D possibly matching TRBD1 (5 bases). The CDR3 is 15 residues long. Germline CDR1 and CDR2: MNHEY and SVGAGI. Trimming took 2 bases from V and 10 from J, leaving 15 bases between them. The CDR3 DNA is TGTGCCAGCAGTTACGGGCCAGGGTTGAGCTCACCCCTCCACTTT. Protein product: CASSYGPGLSSPLHF.

The V gene is TRBV5-4, the J gene TRBJ1-1, with D unresolved. This CDR3 contains 14 residues. Germline assignment: CDR1 SGHNT and CDR2 YYREEE (reference sequence). Trimming cost V 1 base and J 1 base, with 8 bases left between them. The CDR3 protein is CASSLRHPNTEAFF. CDR3 nucleotides: TGTGCCAGCAGCTTGAGACACCCGAACACTGAAGCTTTCTTT. Full variable domain (missing parts from reference TRBV5-4 and TRBJ1-1): ETGVTQSPTHLIKTRGQQVTLRCSSQSGHNTVSWYQQALGQGPQFIFQYYREEENGRGNFPPRFSGLQFPNYSSELNVNALELDDSALYLCASSLRHPNTEAFFGQGTRLTVV.